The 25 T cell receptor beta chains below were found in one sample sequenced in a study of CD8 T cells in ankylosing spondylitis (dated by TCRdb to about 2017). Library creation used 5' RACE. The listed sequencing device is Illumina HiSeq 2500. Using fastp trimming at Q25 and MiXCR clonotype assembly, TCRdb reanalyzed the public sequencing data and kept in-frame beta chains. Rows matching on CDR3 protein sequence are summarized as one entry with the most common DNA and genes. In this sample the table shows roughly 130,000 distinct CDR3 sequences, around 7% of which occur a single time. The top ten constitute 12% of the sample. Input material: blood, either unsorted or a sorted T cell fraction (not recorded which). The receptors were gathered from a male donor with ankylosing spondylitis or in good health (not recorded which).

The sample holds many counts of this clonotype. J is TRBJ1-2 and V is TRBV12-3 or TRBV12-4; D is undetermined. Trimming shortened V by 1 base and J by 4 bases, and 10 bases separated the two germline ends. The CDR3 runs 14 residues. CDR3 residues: CASSLGRTSYGYTF. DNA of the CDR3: TGTGCCAGCAGTTTAGGGAGGACTTCCTATGGCTACACCTTC.

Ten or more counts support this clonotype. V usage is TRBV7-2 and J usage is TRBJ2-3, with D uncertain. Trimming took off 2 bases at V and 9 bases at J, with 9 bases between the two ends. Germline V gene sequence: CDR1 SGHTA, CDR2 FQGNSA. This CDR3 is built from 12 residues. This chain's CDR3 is CASSLSTLTQYF. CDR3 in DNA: TGTGCCAGCAGCTTATCCACCCTCACGCAGTATTTT.

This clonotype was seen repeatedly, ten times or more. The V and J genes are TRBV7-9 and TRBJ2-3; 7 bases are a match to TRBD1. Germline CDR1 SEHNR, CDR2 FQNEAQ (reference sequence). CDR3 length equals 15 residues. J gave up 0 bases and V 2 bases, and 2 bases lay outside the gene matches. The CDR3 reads CASSLSRGSTDTQYF. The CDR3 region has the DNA TGTGCCAGCAGCTTAAGCAGGGGGAGCACAGATACGCAGTATTTT.

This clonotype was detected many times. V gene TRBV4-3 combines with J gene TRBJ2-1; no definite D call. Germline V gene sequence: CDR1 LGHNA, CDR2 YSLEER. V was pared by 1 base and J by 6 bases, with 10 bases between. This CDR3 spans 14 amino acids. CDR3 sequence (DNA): TGCGCCAGCAGCCAAGTGGGTAACGGCAATGAGCAGTTCTTC. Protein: CASSQVGNGNEQFF.

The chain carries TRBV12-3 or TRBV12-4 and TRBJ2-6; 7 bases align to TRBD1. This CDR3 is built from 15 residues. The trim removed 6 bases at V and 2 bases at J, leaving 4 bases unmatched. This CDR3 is CASSRDSTGANVLTF. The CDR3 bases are TGTGCCAGCAGCCGGGACAGTACTGGGGCCAACGTCCTGACTTTC.

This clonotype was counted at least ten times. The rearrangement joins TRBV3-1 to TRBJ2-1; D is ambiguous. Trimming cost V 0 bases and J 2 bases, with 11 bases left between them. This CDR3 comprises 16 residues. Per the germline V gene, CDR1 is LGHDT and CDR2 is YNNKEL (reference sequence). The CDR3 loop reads CASSQELRLTYNEQFF. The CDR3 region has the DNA TGTGCCAGCAGCCAAGAACTGCGCCTCACCTACAATGAGCAGTTCTTC.

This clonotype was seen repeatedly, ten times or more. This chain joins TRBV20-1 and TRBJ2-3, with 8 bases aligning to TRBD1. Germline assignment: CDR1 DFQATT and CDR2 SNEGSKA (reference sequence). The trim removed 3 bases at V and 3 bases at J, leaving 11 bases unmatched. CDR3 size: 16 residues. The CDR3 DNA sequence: TGCAGTGCTAGTCCAGGGGGCATCGCAGTGACAGATACGCAGTATTTT. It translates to CSASPGGIAVTDTQYF.

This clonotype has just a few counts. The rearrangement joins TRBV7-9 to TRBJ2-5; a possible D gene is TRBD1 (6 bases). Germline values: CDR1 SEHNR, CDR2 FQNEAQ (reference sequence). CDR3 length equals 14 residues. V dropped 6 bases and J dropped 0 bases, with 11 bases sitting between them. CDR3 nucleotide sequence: TGTGCCAGCAGAGGGGGACCGTACCAAGAGACCCAGTACTTC. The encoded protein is CASRGGPYQETQYF. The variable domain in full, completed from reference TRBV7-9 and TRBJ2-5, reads DTGVSQNPRHKITKRGQNVTFRCDPISEHNRLYWYRQTLGQGPEFLTYFQNEAQLEKSRLLSDRFSAERPKGSFSTLEIQRTEQGDSAMYLCASRGGPYQETQYFGPGTRLLVL.

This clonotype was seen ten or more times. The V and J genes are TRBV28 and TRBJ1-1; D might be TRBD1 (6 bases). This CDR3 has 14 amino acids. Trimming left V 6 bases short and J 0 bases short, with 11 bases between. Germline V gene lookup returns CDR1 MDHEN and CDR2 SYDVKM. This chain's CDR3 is CASRGDTLNTEAFF. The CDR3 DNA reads TGTGCCAGCAGGGGGGACACTTTGAACACTGAAGCTTTCTTT.

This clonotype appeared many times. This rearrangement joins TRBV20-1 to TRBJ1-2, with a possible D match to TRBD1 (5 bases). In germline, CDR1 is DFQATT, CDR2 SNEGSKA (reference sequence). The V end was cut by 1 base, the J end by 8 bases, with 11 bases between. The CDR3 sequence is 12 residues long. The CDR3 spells CSARGQYHGYTF. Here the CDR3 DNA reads TGCAGTGCTAGAGGACAGTACCACGGCTACACCTTC.

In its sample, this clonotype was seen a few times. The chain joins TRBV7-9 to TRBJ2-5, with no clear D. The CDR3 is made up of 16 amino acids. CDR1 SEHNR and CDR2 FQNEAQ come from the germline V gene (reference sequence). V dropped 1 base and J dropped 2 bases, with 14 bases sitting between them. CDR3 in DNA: TGTGCCAGCAGCTTAGGTTCAGTTCCTAATCAAGAGACCCAGTACTTC. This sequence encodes CASSLGSVPNQETQYF.

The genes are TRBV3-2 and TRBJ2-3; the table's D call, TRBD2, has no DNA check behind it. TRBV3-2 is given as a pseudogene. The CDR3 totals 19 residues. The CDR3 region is CASTQEMARTLPSTDTQYF. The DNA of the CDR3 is TGTGCCAGCACCCAAGAGATGGCCAGGACCCTTCCTAGCACAGATACGCAGTATTTT.

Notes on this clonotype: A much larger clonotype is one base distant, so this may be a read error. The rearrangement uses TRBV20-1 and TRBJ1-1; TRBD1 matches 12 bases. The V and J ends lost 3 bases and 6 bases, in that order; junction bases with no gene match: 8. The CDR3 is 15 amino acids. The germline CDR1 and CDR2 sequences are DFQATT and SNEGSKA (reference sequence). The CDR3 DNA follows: TGCAGTGCTAGTGGGACAGGGGGCGGGAATTCTGAAGCTTTCTTT. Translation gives CSASGTGGGNSEAFF.

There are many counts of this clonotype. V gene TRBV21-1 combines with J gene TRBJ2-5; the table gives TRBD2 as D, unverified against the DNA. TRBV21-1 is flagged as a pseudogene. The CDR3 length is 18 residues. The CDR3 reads CASSKWRLAGVMRETQYF. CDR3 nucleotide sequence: TGTGCCAGCAGCAAATGGCGACTAGCGGGAGTCATGCGAGAGACCCAGTACTTC.

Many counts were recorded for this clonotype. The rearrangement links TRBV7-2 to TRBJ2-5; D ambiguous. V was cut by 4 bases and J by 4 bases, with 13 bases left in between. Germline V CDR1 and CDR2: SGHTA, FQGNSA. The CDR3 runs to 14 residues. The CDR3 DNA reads TGTGCCAGCAGCTCAGTTGTGGTCGGAGAGACCCAGTACTTC. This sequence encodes CASSSVVVGETQYF.

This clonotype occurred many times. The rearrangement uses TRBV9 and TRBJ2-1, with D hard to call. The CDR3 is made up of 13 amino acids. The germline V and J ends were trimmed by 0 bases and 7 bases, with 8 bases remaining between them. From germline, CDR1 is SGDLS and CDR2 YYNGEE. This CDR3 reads CASSVAQQNEQFF. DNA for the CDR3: TGTGCCAGCAGCGTAGCACAGCAAAATGAGCAGTTCTTC.

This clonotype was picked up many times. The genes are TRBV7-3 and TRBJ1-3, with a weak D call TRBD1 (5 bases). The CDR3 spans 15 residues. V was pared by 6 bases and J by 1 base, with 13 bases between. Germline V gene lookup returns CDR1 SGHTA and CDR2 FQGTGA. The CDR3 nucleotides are TGTGCCAGCAGGCGGGACCGTTTTTCTGGAAACACCATATATTTT. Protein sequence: CASRRDRFSGNTIYF.

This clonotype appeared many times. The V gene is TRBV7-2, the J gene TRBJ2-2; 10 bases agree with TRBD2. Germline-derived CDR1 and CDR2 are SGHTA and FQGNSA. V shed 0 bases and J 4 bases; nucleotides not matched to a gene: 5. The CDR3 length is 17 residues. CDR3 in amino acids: CASSLAFLAGATGELFF. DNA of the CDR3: TGTGCCAGCAGCTTAGCGTTTCTAGCGGGAGCCACCGGGGAGCTGTTTTTT.

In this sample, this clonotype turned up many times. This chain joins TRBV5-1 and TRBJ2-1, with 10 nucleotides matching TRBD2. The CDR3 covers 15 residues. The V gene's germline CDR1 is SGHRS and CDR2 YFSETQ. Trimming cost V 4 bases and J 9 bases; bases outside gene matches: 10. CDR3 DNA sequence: TGCGCCAGCAGCATAGCGGGACTAGCGTATGCTGAGCAGTTCTTC. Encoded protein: CASSIAGLAYAEQFF. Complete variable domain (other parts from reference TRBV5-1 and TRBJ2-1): KAGVTQTPRYLIKTRGQQVTLSCSPISGHRSVSWYQQTPGQGLQFLFEYFSETQRNKGNFPGRFSGRQFSNSRSEMNVSTLELGDSALYLCASSIAGLAYAEQFFGPGTRLTVL.

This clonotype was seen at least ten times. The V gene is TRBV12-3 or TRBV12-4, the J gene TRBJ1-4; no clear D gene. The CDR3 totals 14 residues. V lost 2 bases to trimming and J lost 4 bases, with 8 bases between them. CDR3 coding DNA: TGTGCCAGCAGTTTAAACTTTGGTAATGAAAAACTGTTTTTT. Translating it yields CASSLNFGNEKLFF.

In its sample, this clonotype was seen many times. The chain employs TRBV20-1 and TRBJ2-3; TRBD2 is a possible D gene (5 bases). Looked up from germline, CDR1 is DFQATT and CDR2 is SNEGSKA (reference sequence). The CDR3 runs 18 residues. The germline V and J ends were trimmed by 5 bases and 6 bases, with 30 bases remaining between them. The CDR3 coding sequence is TGCAGTGCTCGACCGATAATCCTCACAGATACGGAGCGGGATACGCAGTATTTT. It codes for CSARPIILTDTERDTQYF.

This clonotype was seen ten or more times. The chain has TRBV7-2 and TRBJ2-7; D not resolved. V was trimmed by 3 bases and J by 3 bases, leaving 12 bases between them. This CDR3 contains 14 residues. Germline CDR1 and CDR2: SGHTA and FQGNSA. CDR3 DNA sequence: TGTGCCAGCAGCTTTCAAGCGTCTTTCTACGAGCAGTACTTC. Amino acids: CASSFQASFYEQYF.

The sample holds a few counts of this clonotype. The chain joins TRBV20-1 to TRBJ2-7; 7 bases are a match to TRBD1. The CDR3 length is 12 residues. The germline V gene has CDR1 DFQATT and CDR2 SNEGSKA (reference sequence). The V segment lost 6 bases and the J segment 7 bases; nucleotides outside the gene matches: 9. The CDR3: CSAPTGSGEQYF. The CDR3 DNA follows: TGCAGTGCGCCGACAGGGAGCGGTGAGCAGTACTTC.

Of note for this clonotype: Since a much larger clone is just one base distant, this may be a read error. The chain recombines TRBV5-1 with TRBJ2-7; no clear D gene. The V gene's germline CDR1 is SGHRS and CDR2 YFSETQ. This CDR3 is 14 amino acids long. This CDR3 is CASSSRPISYEKYF. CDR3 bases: TGCGCCAGCAGCTCCCGGCCCATCAGCTACGAGAAGTACTTC.

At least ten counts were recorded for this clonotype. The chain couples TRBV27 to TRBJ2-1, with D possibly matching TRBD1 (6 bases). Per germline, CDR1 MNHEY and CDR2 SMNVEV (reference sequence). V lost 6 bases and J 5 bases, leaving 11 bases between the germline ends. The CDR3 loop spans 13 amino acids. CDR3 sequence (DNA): TGTGCCAGCAGGGTCGGGACACACAATGAGCAGTTCTTC. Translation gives CASRVGTHNEQFF.